These 25 T cell receptor beta chains originate from one sample sequenced in a study of CXCR3-negative and CXCR3-positive naive CD8 T cells. Via 5' RACE with UMI labels, TRB cDNA libraries were prepared. TCRdb re-analyzed the 5' RACE reads; it lists each CDR3 protein once, without DNA. The sample has more than 50,000 distinct CDR3 sequences. Specimen: naive CXCR3- CD8+ T cells from blood. As to subset: CD45RO-CCR7+CD27+CD95- naive CD8+ T cells lacking CXCR3 (TNR3-). The origin of the receptors is a human donor in good health. Some clones in this sample may be carry-over from other donors' samples.

The chain employs TRBV10-3 and TRBJ2-5; the D call of TRBD1 rests on TCRdb alone, since no DNA is present to check it. The CDR3 consists of 17 residues. Germline lookup yields CDR1 ENHRY and CDR2 SYGVKD. The CDR3 loop is CAISESRQAPSEETQYF.

This chain connects TRBV6-5 to TRBJ1-2; checking the TCRdb D call of TRBD1 is not possible without DNA. The CDR3 has 16 residues. Germline loops: CDR1 MNHEY, CDR2 SVGAGI. The CDR3: CASTHPRQGLIDGYTF.

The rearrangement joins TRBV29-1 to TRBJ2-1. Germline V gene sequence: CDR1 SQVTM, CDR2 ANQGSEA. This CDR3 spans 14 amino acids. This CDR3 reads CSVEDRSSYNEQFF.

The rearrangement links TRBV3-1 to TRBJ2-7; TCRdb calls TRBD1, which cannot be checked without DNA. The CDR3 contains 15 residues. The germline CDR1 and CDR2 sequences are LGHDT and YNNKEL (reference sequence). Here the CDR3 reads CASSQDGTGAHEQYF.

The V gene is TRBV27, the J gene TRBJ1-5; TCRdb lists TRBD1, though no DNA is available to test this call. This CDR3 spans 14 amino acids. The germline V gene encodes CDR1 MNHEY and CDR2 SMNVEV (reference sequence). CDR3 region: CASSSDRVGQPQHF.

The V call is TRBV21-1, the J call TRBJ1-1; TCRdb picks TRBD1, but there is no DNA to check that call. TRBV21-1 is given as a pseudogene. This CDR3 region has 14 residues. The CDR3 sequence: CASSQQGLDTEAFF.

V and J are TRBV6-5 and TRBJ2-5. The CDR3 extends over 12 amino acids. Per the germline V gene, CDR1 is MNHEY and CDR2 is SVGAGI. CDR3 amino acids: CASSSLSETQYF.

The CDR3 sequence: CATSRAASGTGNEQFF. This chain uses TRBV15 with TRBJ2-1; lacking DNA, the TRBD2 call made by TCRdb goes unchecked. The CDR3 sequence is 16 residues long. Germline CDR1 and CDR2: LNHNV and YYDKDF (reference sequence). Full variable domain (rest looked up from reference TRBV15 and TRBJ2-1): DAMVIQNPRYQVTQFGKPVTLSCSQTLNHNVMYWYQQKSSQAPKLLFHYYDKDFNNEADTPDNFQSRRPNTSFCFLDIRSPGLGDTAMYLCATSRAASGTGNEQFFGPGTRLTVL.

The genes are TRBV13 and TRBJ2-7; TCRdb's D gene call, TRBD1, goes unchecked for lack of DNA. Germline V lookup: CDR1 PRHDT, CDR2 FYEKMQ (reference sequence). The CDR3 length is 14 residues. The CDR3 here is CASSQEGARYEQYF.

The chain is built from TRBV7-6 and TRBJ2-2; TCRdb calls TRBD1, which cannot be checked without DNA. The CDR3 contains 14 residues. Looked up from germline, CDR1 is SGHVS and CDR2 is FNYEAQ. The CDR3: CASSSQGNTGELFF.

The CDR3 protein is CSRRGTDTQYF. The J gene is TRBJ2-3, the V gene TRBV29-1; TCRdb calls TRBD2, which cannot be checked without DNA. Germline CDR1 and CDR2: SQVTM and ANQGSEA. The CDR3 runs 11 residues.

The chain's CDR3 is CASTRQNEQYF. The V and J genes are TRBV4-2 and TRBJ2-7; there is no DNA to check the TCRdb D call of TRBD1. The length of the CDR3 is 11 residues. The germline CDR1 and CDR2 sequences are LGHNA and YNFKEQ.

V usage is TRBV21-1 and J usage is TRBJ2-5; no DNA is available, so the TRBD1 call from TCRdb remains unchecked. TRBV21-1 is reported as a pseudogene. The CDR3 covers 16 residues. The chain's CDR3 is CASSKERTGYQETQYF.

This rearrangement joins TRBV7-8 to TRBJ2-7; the TRBD1 assignment by TCRdb is unverifiable without DNA. From germline, CDR1 is SGHVS and CDR2 FQNEAQ. The CDR3 totals 15 residues. CDR3 sequence: CASSLAGTGSYEQYF.

This sequence joins TRBV7-8 and TRBJ2-1. Germline-derived CDR1 and CDR2 are SGHVS and FQNEAQ. The CDR3 consists of 13 residues. The CDR3 loop reads CASSLFLDYEQFF.

CDR3 sequence reads: CATSTHRDRGHEQYF. This rearrangement joins TRBV15 to TRBJ2-7; no DNA is available, so the TRBD1 call from TCRdb remains unchecked. The CDR3 contains 15 residues. Per the germline V gene, CDR1 is LNHNV and CDR2 is YYDKDF (reference sequence).

V and J are TRBV9 and TRBJ2-1; no DNA is available, so the TRBD1 call from TCRdb remains unchecked. This CDR3 region has 14 residues. CDR1 and CDR2 (germline): SGDLS, YYNGEE. CDR3 protein: CASSVGGGAYEQFF. Supplemented by reference TRBV9 and TRBJ2-1, the full variable domain reads DSGVTQTPKHLITATGQRVTLRCSPRSGDLSVYWYQQSLDQGLQFLIQYYNGEERAKGNILERFSAQQFPDLHSELNLSSLELGDSALYFCASSVGGGAYEQFFGPGTRLTVL.

The genes are TRBV20-1 and TRBJ2-7; TCRdb's D gene call, TRBD1, goes unchecked for lack of DNA. Germline CDR1 reads DFQATT; CDR2 reads SNEGSKA (reference sequence). This CDR3 region has 14 residues. CDR3 loop: CSARDPRKPYEQYF.

The chain joins TRBV4-3 to TRBJ2-1. The length of the CDR3 is 15 residues. Germline V gene sequence: CDR1 LGHNA, CDR2 YSLEER. This CDR3 is CASSRDVLTYNEQFF.

V and J are TRBV9 and TRBJ2-5; there is no DNA to check the TCRdb D call of TRBD1. The length of the CDR3 is 13 residues. Germline CDR1 and CDR2: SGDLS and YYNGEE. The CDR3 sequence: CASSAPSSKTQYF.

The CDR3 sequence: CASSRGRLHEQYF. The chain employs TRBV7-4 and TRBJ2-7; no DNA is available, so the TRBD1 call from TCRdb remains unchecked. The CDR3 covers 13 residues. Germline-derived CDR1 and CDR2 are SGHVT and SQSDAQ.

The rearrangement uses TRBV25-1 and TRBJ1-5; TCRdb lists TRBD1, though no DNA is available to test this call. CDR1 and CDR2 (germline): MGHDK, SYGVNS. CDR3 length equals 13 residues. The CDR3 loop reads CASSVSGTQPQHF.

J is TRBJ2-7 and V is TRBV19; lacking DNA, the TRBD1 call made by TCRdb goes unchecked. The germline gives CDR1 LNHDA, CDR2 SQIVND (reference sequence). This CDR3 region has 13 residues. This CDR3 is CASNAGQGNEQYF.

The V and J genes are TRBV15 and TRBJ2-3. In germline, CDR1 is LNHNV, CDR2 YYDKDF (reference sequence). The CDR3 runs to 15 residues. CDR3 amino acids: CATSRDRRPSDTQYF.

The chain uses TRBV27 and TRBJ2-1; TCRdb proposes TRBD2, but this gene call is untestable without DNA. CDR1 and CDR2 (germline): MNHEY, SMNVEV (reference sequence). This CDR3 has 16 amino acids. CDR3 amino acids: CASKIAGGSSYNEQFF.